The entry below gives a single T cell receptor (beta chain) sequence along with its context. What it binds is unknown. Isolated RNA was reverse transcribed in full, so expressed TCRB transcripts were sequenced. Clones were sequenced by immunoSEQ multiplex PCR, and TCRdb holds only the in-frame ones, with some missing. The sample lists 250,000 to 350,000 clones; 15% were seen once. The sample is drawn from a study of beta chain features in type 1 diabetes. Study results and caveats: Lower insertion and higher deletion counts appeared at VDJ junctions in type 1 diabetes patients. A moderate, significant TCRB CDR3 shortening appeared in type 1 diabetes across four CD4+ subsets.

From germline, CDR1 is SEHNR and CDR2 FQNEAQ (reference sequence). This CDR3 contains 16 residues. V was cut by 0 bases and J by 7 bases, with 16 bases left in between. CD45RO/CCR7/CD25/CD127/CD95/CD27 staining was used to isolate CD4+ naive, central memory, regulatory and stem cell-like memory cells by sorting. The receptor was derived from a young man with type 1 diabetes. Sequencing was done on a sample of naive CD4+ T cells from blood. The rearrangement uses TRBV7-9 and TRBJ2-1; D might be TRBD1 (5 bases). The CDR3 DNA follows: TGTGCCAGCAGCTTAGCCCCTGGGGCAGGTCGGAATGAGCAGTTCTTC. It specifies CASSLAPGAGRNEQFF.